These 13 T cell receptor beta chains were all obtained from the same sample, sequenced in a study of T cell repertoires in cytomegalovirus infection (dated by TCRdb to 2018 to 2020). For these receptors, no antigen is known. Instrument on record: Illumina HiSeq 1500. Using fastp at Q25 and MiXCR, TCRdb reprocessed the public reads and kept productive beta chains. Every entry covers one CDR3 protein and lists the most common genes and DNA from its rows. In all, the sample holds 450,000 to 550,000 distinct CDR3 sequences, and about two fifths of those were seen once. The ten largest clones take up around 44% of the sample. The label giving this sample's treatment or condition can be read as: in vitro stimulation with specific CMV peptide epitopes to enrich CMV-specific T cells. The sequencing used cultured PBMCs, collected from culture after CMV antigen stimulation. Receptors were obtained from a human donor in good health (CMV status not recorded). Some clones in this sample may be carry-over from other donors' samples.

CDR3 region: CASSLRDRGMSEQFF. CDR3 nucleotides: TGCGCCAGCAGCCTCCGGGACAGGGGGATGAGTGAGCAGTTCTTC. The V gene is TRBV4-1, the J gene TRBJ2-1; 11 bases are shared with TRBD1. CDR3 length: 15 amino acids. Trimming removed 4 bases from V and 9 bases from J; junction bases left unmatched: 8. Germline loops: CDR1 MGHRA, CDR2 YSYEKL.

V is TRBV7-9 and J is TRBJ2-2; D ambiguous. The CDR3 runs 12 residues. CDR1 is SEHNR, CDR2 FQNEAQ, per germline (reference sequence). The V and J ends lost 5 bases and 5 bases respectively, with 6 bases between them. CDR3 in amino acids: CASSHGTGELFF. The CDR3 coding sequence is TGTGCCAGCAGCCACGGTACCGGGGAGCTGTTTTTT.

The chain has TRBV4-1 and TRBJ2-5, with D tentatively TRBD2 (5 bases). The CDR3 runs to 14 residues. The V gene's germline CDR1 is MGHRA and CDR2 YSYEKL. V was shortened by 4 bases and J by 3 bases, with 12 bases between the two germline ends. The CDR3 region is CASSPLTGKETQYF. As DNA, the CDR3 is TGCGCCAGCAGCCCCCTGACGGGGAAAGAGACCCAGTACTTC.

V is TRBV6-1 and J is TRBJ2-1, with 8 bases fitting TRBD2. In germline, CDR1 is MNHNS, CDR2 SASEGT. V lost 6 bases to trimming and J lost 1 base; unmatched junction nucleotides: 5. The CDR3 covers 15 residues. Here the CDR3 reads CASRRSGSSYNEQFF. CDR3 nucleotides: TGTGCCAGCAGAAGAAGCGGGAGTTCCTACAATGAGCAGTTCTTC.

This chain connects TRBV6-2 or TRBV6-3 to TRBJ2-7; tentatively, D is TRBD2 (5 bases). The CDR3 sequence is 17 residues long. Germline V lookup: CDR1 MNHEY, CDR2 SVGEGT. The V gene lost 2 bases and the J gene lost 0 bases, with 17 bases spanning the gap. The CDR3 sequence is CASSYRARAALSYEQYF. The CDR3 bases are TGTGCCAGCAGTTACCGCGCACGAGCGGCGCTCTCCTACGAGCAGTACTTC.

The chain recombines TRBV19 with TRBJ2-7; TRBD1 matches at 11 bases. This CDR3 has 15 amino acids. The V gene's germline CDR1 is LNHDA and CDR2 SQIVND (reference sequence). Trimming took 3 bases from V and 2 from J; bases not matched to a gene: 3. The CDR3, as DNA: TGTGCCAGTAGTATGTGGGACAGGGGGACCTACGAGCAGTACTTC. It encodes CASSMWDRGTYEQYF.

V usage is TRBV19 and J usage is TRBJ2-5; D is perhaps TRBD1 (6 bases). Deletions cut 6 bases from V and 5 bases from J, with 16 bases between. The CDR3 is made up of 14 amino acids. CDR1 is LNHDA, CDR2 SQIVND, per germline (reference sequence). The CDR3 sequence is CASSSTGILETQYF. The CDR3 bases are TGTGCCAGTAGCTCTACAGGGATTCTGGAGACCCAGTACTTC.

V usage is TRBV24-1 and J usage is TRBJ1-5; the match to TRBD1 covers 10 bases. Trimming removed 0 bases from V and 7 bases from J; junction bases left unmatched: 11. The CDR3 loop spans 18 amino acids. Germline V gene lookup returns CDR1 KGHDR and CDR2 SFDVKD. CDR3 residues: CATSDLVRGTGVPQPQHF. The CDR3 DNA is TGTGCCACCAGTGATTTGGTAAGAGGGACAGGGGTCCCCCAGCCCCAGCATTTT.

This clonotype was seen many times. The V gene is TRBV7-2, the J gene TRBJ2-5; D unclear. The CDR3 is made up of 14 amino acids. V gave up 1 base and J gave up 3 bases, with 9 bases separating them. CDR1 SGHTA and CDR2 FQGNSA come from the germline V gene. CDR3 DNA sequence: TGTGCCAGCAGCTTAGGAGTGGCAGAAGAGACCCAGTACTTC. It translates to CASSLGVAEETQYF. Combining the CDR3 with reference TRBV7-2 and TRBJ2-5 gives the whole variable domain GAGVSQSPSNKVTEKGKDVELRCDPISGHTALYWYRQSLGQGLEFLIYFQGNSAPDKSGLPSDRFSAERTGGSVSTLTIQRTQQEDSAVYLCASSLGVAEETQYFGPGTRLLVL.

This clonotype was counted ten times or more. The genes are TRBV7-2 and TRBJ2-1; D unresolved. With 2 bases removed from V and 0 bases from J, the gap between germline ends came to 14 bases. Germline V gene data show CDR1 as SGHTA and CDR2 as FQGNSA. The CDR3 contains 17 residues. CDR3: CASSLTIGLRSYNEQFF. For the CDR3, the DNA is TGTGCCAGCAGCTTAACCATTGGCTTACGCTCCTACAATGAGCAGTTCTTC. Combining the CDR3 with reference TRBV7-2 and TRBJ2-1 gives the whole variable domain GAGVSQSPSNKVTEKGKDVELRCDPISGHTALYWYRQSLGQGLEFLIYFQGNSAPDKSGLPSDRFSAERTGGSVSTLTIQRTQQEDSAVYLCASSLTIGLRSYNEQFFGPGTRLTVL.

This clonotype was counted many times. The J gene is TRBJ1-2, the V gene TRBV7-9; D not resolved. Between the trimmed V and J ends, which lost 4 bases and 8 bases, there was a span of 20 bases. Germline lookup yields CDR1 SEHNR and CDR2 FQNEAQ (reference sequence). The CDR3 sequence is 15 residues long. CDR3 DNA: TGTGCCAGCAGCTCCCCGCCCGTTGGTCGTTCCGGCTACACCTTC. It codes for CASSSPPVGRSGYTF.

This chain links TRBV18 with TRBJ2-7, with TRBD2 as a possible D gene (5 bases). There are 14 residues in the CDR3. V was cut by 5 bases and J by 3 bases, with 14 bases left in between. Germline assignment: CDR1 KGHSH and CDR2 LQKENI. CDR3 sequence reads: CASSSPEGYYEQYF. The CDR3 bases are TGTGCCAGCTCATCCCCCGAGGGTTACTACGAGCAGTACTTC.

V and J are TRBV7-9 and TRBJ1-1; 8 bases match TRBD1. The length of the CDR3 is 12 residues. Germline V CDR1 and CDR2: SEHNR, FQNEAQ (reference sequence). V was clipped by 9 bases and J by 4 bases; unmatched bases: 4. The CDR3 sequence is CASNTGGTEAFF. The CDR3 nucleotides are TGTGCCAGTAATACAGGGGGCACTGAAGCTTTCTTT.